This T cell receptor (beta chain) is drawn from a study of T cell responses to AZD1222 COVID-19 vaccine. In regard to this clone: Its antigen is still unknown.

This CDR3 is built from 17 residues. Produced via immunoSEQ multiplex PCR; TCRdb's table is partial and in-frame only. Among over 130,000 clones listed, approximately 94% were seen once. The study's findings and limits: Close to half of all spike-specific TCRs reportedly target regions of the variants that are unmutated.

The sequence came from an adult in good health. The specimen comprised peripheral blood, sampled on day 0 of AZD1222 vaccination. V and J are TRBV12-2 and TRBJ2-7; whether TRBD2, the table's D call, matches the DNA was not checked. TRBV12-2 is a pseudogene locus. CDR3 bases: TGTGCAAGTCGCCCCAGACTCCGTCAGAAACCAATCTACGAGCAGTACGTC. The encoded protein is CASRPRLRQKPIYEQYV.